This TCR beta chain was recovered during a study of OX40 agonist ivuxolimab in advanced cancers. Study summary: Prior therapy, whether anti-PD-1, anti-PD-L1 or anti-CTLA-4, was allowed, and approximately 40% had some. General study points: Low clonal expansion, among the lowest seen, marked partial responders at 0.1-3.0 mg/kg.

Regarding this clone: What it binds is unknown.

With V trimmed by 5 bases and J by 0 bases, 1 base remained unmatched. Per the germline V gene, CDR1 is SGHRS and CDR2 is YFSETQ. CDR3 length equals 13 residues. This table comes from immunoSEQ multiplex PCR, and its TCRdb copy is limited to in-frame clones, with some not included. The top ten hold about 15% of the sample, which has approximately 45,000 clones, 70% to 90% seen once. This chain connects TRBV5-1 to TRBJ2-5; 7 bases agree with TRBD1. The sample in question was CD4+ or CD8+ T cells sorted from blood, obtained in a trial of the OX40 agonist ivuxolimab. The source of this sequence is an adult with an advanced solid tumor such as melanoma, head and neck, liver or kidney cancer. CDR3 amino acids: CASRTGDQETQYF. The CDR3 nucleotides read TGCGCCAGCAGAACAGGGGACCAAGAGACCCAGTACTTC.